This is a list of T cell receptor beta chains from one sample in a study of blood T cell repertoires in COVID-19. This table comes from immunoSEQ multiplex PCR, and its TCRdb copy is limited to in-frame clones, with some not included. This table holds tens of thousands of clones, over 90% found once. Material for sequencing was peripheral blood. The receptors were gathered from a man aged 45-65 years with active COVID-19. Each CDR3 is given with its conserved first and last residue. D genes are given only for firm matches. Clone sizes are given selectively: once, few, many, or a class where the clone is expanded.

j_call clone_size d_call v_call cdr3_nt cdr3_aa
TRBJ2-2 . TRBD2 TRBV4-1 TGCGCCAGCAGCCCTCAGGCTAGCGGTACTAAAGGGGAGCTGTTTTTT CASSPQASGTKGELFF
TRBJ1-2 . TRBD1 TRBV7-2 TGTGCCAGCAGCTCGCGGCTAGCCGGGACAGGGTACTATGGCTACACCTTC CASSSRLAGTGYYGYTF
TRBJ1-2 . . TRBV3-1/TRBV3-2 TGTGCCAGCAGCCAAGGAAGTGCGACTTATGGCTACACCTTC CASSQGSATYGYTF
TRBJ2-3 . TRBD1 TRBV11-3 TGTGCCAGCAGCCGACAGGGAGCTAGCACAGATACGCAGTATTTT CASSRQGASTDTQYF
TRBJ2-6 . TRBD2 TRBV27 TGTGCCAGCAGCCCGGGGGAGGGCCTCTCTGGGGCCAACGTCCTGACTTTC CASSPGEGLSGANVLTF
TRBJ1-1 . . TRBV7-2 TGTGCCAGCAGCTTAGAGAGGAGCACTGAAGCTTTCTTT CASSLERSTEAFF
TRBJ1-6 . . TRBV19 TGTGCCAGTAGTATACGGCCCAGAACGGGGAATTCACCCCTCCACTTT CASSIRPRTGNSPLHF
TRBJ2-1 once TRBD2 TRBV2 TGTGCCAGCAGTCTACGGGAGGGCCCCAATGAGCAGTTCTTC CASSLREGPNEQFF
TRBJ2-2 . . TRBV7-7 TGTGCCAGCAGCTTGGCTGAAACCGGGGAGCTGTTTTTT CASSLAETGELFF
TRBJ2-7 . TRBD1 TRBV19 TGTGCCAGTAGTGCGCCGGGACAGGGATACTACGAGCAGTACTTC CASSAPGQGYYEQYF
TRBJ1-2 . . TRBV7-8 TGTGCCAGCAGCTTAGAAGGACAACCGACCTATGGCTACACCTTC CASSLEGQPTYGYTF
TRBJ1-1 . TRBD1 TRBV11-2 TGTGCCAGCAGCTTAGGACAGGGAAGTACTGAAGCTTTCTTT CASSLGQGSTEAFF
TRBJ1-4 . TRBD1 TRBV28 TGTGCCAGCAGTTTATCTAAAGGACAGGGCTGGGAAAAACTGTTTTTT CASSLSKGQGWEKLFF
TRBJ2-7 . TRBD1 TRBV19 TGTGCCAGCCGTCCCGGGACAGGGGGCTACGAGCAGTACTTC CASRPGTGGYEQYF
TRBJ2-1 . TRBD2 TRBV7-9 TGTGCCAGCAGCTTAGAGTCTAGCGGGACCTACAATGAGCAGTTCTTC CASSLESSGTYNEQFF
TRBJ2-3 . . TRBV7-8 TGTGCCAGCAGCTCCAGGACTATCTCGACTAGCACAGATACGCAGTATTTT CASSSRTISTSTDTQYF
TRBJ1-6 . . TRBV7-8 TGTGCCAGCAGCTTAGCTCAGGGCGGATCACCCCTCCACTTT CASSLAQGGSPLHF
TRBJ1-2 once . TRBV4-1 TGCGCCAGCAGCCAAACAGGGCTGGCTGGGGTGTGGACCTTC CASSQTGLAGVWTF
TRBJ2-1 . . TRBV3-1/TRBV3-2 TGTGCCAGCAGCCTACATGGTTTGAATGAGCAGTTCTTC CASSLHGLNEQFF
TRBJ2-1 . TRBD2 TRBV2 TGTGCCAGCATTCTGGGACTAGCGGGAGGCTCCTACAATGAGCAGTTCTTC CASILGLAGGSYNEQFF
TRBJ1-2 once . TRBV12-3/TRBV12-4 TGTGCCAGCAGTTCGACAGGTAGTGGCTACACCTTC CASSSTGSGYTF
TRBJ1-2 . . TRBV6-5 TGTGCCAGCAATACTCGCCAGGGATCGTTCTACACCTTC CASNTRQGSFYTF
TRBJ2-2 . TRBD2 TRBV5-4 TGTGCCAGCAGCTTCGGACTAGCGAACACCGGGGAGCTGTTTTTT CASSFGLANTGELFF
TRBJ2-7 . TRBD2 TRBV28 TGTGCCAGCACCGGGACTAGCGTTTCCTACGAGCAGTACTTC CASTGTSVSYEQYF
TRBJ1-1 . . TRBV10-3 TGTGCCATCAAGCCGGTAGCCCTGAACACTGAAGCTTTCTTT CAIKPVALNTEAFF
TRBJ1-3 . . TRBV4-3 TGCGCCAGCAGCCAAGATGGGCCAGGGGCTGGAAACACCATATATTTT CASSQDGPGAGNTIYF
TRBJ2-5 . . TRBV15 TGTGCCACCAGCAGAGATCAGAGGGTTGAGACCCAGTACTTC CATSRDQRVETQYF
TRBJ2-7 . . TRBV4-1 TGCGCCAGCAGCTACACAGGGAGCTCCTACGAGCAGTACTTC CASSYTGSSYEQYF
TRBJ2-2 . TRBD1 TRBV27 TGTGCCAGCCAGGCTCGGACAGGGGGCCCCGGGGAGCTGTTTTTT CASQARTGGPGELFF
TRBJ1-4 . . TRBV18 TGTGCCAGCTCACCGCGCGGGACTAATGAAAAACTGTTTTTT CASSPRGTNEKLFF
TRBJ1-1 . TRBD1 TRBV5-1 TGCGCCAGCAGCCAGGGACAGGTGAACACTGAAGCTTTCTTT CASSQGQVNTEAFF
TRBJ1-2 . TRBD1 TRBV10-3 TGTGCCGCCAGCGCAGGGACAGCTAACTATGGCTACACCTTC CAASAGTANYGYTF
TRBJ1-6 few . TRBV6-5 TGTGCCAGCGGGGCTGGCTGGGATTCACCCCTCCACTTT CASGAGWDSPLHF
TRBJ2-3 . TRBD1 TRBV5-6 TGTGCCAGCAGCCCCCAGGGGACACAGGGGCCTTATACGCAGTATTTT CASSPQGTQGPYTQYF
TRBJ2-7 . . TRBV7-2 TGTGCCAGCAGCATAAGCTCCATCATCTCCTACGAGCAGTACTTC CASSISSIISYEQYF
TRBJ1-2 . TRBD1 TRBV19 TGTGCCAGTAGCCTTCCGGGACAGGTGCACTATGGCTACACCTTC CASSLPGQVHYGYTF
TRBJ2-5 . . TRBV2 TGTGCCAGCCGCCGGGGCGGGGAGCGGACATGGGGGGAGACCCAGTACTTC CASRRGGERTWGETQYF
TRBJ2-3 . . TRBV7-6 TGTGCCAGCAGCTTGGGGGGGCCTTCTACAGATACGCAGTATTTT CASSLGGPSTDTQYF
TRBJ1-1 . . TRBV19 TGTGCCAGTAGTATTTTTGGGAGCGCTGAAGCTTTCTTT CASSIFGSAEAFF
TRBJ2-1 . TRBD1 TRBV6-5 TGTGCCAGCAGTCCGCCAGGGGGTTCCTACAATGAGCAGTTCTTC CASSPPGGSYNEQFF
TRBJ2-4 . TRBD1 TRBV18 TGTGCCAGCTCACCGGGACAGGGGAAAAACATTCAGTACTTC CASSPGQGKNIQYF
TRBJ1-5 . . TRBV28 TGTGCCAGCAGTTTCCGAGGGCAGGTCAATCAGCCCCAGCATTTT CASSFRGQVNQPQHF
TRBJ2-2 . . TRBV5-1 TGCGCCAGCAGCTTGGACGGAGAGTACACCGGGGAGCTGTTTTTT CASSLDGEYTGELFF
TRBJ2-3 . . TRBV20-1 TGCAGTGCTAGGCGGTTGGATACGCAGTATTTT CSARRLDTQYF
TRBJ2-5 . TRBD1 TRBV9 TGTGCCAGCAGCGCGGGACAGACTAAAGAGACCCAGTACTTC CASSAGQTKETQYF